This T cell receptor beta chain is drawn from a study of siplizumab effects on memory and regulatory T cells. Findings and limits, study-wide: Naive or memory phenotype assignment was not possible for roughly 80-97% of proliferating CD4+ or CD8+ clones. Apparently more diverse than memory cells, naive T cells also seemed major alloresponse contributors. In the presence of siplizumab, alloreactive sequences traceable to unstimulated CD4+ memory cells were significantly reduced.

Assays covered 100,000 or so TCR templates per sample. Only in-frame clones appear in the TCRdb table, and some are missing; sequencing was by immunoSEQ multiplex PCR. This table holds nearly 85,000 clones, roughly 87% found once. The CDR3 extends over 13 amino acids. V gave up 9 bases and J gave up 2 bases, with 13 bases separating them. In the case of this clone: Antigen specificity is unknown.

This TCR derives from a human donor in good health. The sequencing input was Tregs sorted from blood. The rearrangement joins TRBV23-1 to TRBJ2-5, with a possible D match to TRBD1 (5 bases). TRBV23-1 is assigned to the ORF class and has an uncertain function. This CDR3 reads CARVRAEQETQYF. The CDR3 coding sequence is TGCGCCAGAGTCAGGGCGGAACAAGAGACCCAGTACTTC.